This T cell receptor beta chain was documented in a study of CD8 T cells in Susac syndrome. When the RNA was reverse transcribed, random hexamers were used with an input of roughly 0.45 to 1 ug. By means of immunoSEQ multiplex PCR, TCR beta CDR3 spanning 54 Vbeta and 13 Jbeta underwent amplification. TCRdb re-analysed the immunoSEQ multiplex PCR reads in MiXCR, keeping a single row per CDR3 protein. The sample contains 330,000 or so distinct CDR3 sequences, 70% to 90% of which appear only once. Points on this clonotype: Antigen: not known.

CD8+ and CD4+ T cells circulating in blood were sequenced for TCR beta. General observations from the study: The study's TCR sequencing and HLA analysis drew on a certain number of individuals. That number was acknowledged as relatively small.

Material: CD8+ T cells from PBMCs. The origin of this receptor is a human donor with multiple sclerosis.

The CDR3 DNA is TGTGCCAGTAGCGGACTAGCGGGGTCAGATGAGCAGTTCTTC. Translation: CASSGLAGSDEQFF. The V and J genes are TRBV19 and TRBJ2-1; TRBD2 matches at 12 bases. V was pared by 6 bases and J by 8 bases, with 5 bases of the junction left unmatched. Germline CDR1 LNHDA, CDR2 SQIVND (reference sequence). The CDR3 loop spans 14 amino acids.